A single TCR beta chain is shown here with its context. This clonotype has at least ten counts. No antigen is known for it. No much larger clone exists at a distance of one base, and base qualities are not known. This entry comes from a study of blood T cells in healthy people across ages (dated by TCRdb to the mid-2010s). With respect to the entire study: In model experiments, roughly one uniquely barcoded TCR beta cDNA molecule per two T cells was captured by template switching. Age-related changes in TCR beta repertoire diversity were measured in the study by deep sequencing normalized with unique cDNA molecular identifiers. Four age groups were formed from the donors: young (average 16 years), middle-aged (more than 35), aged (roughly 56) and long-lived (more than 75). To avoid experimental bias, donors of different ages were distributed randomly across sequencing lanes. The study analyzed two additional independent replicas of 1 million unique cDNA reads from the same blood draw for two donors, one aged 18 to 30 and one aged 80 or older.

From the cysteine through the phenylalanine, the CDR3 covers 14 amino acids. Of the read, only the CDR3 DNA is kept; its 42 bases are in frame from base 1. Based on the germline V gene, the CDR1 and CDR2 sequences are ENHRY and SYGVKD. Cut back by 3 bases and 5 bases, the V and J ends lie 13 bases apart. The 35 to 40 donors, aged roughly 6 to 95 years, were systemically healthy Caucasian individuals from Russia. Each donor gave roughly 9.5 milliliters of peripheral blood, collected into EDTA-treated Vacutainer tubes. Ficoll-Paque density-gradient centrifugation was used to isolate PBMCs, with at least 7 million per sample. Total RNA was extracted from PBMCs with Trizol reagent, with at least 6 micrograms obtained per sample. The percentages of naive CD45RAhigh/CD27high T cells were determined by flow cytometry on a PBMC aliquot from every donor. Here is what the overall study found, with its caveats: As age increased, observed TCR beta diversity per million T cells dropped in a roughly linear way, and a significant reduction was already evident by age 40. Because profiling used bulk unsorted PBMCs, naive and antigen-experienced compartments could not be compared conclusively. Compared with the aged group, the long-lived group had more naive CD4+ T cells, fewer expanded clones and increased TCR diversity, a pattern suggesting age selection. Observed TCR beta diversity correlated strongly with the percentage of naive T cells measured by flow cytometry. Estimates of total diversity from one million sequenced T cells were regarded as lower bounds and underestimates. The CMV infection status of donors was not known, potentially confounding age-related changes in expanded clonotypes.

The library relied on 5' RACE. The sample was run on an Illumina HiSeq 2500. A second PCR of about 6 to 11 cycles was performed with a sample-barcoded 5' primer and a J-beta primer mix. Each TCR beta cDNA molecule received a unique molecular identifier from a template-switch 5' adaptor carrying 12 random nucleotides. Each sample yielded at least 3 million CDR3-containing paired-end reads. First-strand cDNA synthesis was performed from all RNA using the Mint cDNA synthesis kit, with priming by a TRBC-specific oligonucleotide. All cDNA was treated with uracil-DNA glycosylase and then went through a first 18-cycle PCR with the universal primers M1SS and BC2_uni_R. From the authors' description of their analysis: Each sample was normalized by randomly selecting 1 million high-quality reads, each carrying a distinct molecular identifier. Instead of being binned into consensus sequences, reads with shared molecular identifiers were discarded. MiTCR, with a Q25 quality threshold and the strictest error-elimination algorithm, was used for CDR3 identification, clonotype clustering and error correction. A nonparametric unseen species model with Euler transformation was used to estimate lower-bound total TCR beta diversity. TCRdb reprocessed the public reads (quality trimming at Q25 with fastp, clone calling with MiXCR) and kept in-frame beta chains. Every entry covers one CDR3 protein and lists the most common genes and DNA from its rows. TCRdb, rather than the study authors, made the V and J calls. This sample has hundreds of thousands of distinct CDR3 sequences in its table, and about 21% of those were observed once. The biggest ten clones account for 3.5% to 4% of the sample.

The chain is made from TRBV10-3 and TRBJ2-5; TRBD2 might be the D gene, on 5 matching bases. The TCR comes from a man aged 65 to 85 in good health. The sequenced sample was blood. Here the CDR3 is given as CAISDWGEVETQYF. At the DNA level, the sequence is TGTGCCATCAGTGATTGGGGAGAGGTGGAGACCCAGTACTTC.